A single sample gave rise to the 4 T cell receptor beta chains below, sequenced in a study of T cell repertoires in cytomegalovirus infection. TCRdb redid the calling of the reads with MiXCR, one entry per CDR3 protein. Here the sample spans 570,000 or so distinct CDR3 sequences, roughly 42% being singletons. These receptors are not linked to any known antigen. The specimen was cultured PBMCs, collected from culture after CMV antigen stimulation. These receptors all come from a human donor in good health (CMV status not recorded). Some clones in this sample may be carry-over from other donors' samples.

The genes are TRBV7-4 and TRBJ1-1; D not certain. The ends were cut back, 1 base at V and 6 bases at J, with 6 bases in the middle. CDR1 and CDR2 (germline): SGHVT, SQSDAQ. The CDR3 contains 12 residues. The CDR3 bases are TGTGCCAGCAGCTTAGAGGGATCTGAAGCTTTCTTT. As protein: CASSLEGSEAFF.

The CDR3 nucleotides read TGCAGTGCTAGATTTTGGGGGCGCGAAGAGACCCAGTACTTC. Residues: CSARFWGREETQYF. The J gene is TRBJ2-5, the V gene TRBV20-1; tentative D call: TRBD1 (6 bases). CDR1 and CDR2 (germline): DFQATT, SNEGSKA (reference sequence). The V end was cut by 2 bases, the J end by 3 bases, with 13 bases between. This CDR3 is 14 amino acids long.

This clonotype was observed a few times. The V call is TRBV20-1, the J call TRBJ2-7; 10 positions match TRBD1. J was trimmed by 7 bases and V by 5 bases; bases with no gene match: 17. Germline assignment: CDR1 DFQATT and CDR2 SNEGSKA (reference sequence). The CDR3 extends over 16 amino acids. The CDR3 region is CSAYPSSGTGVGEQYF. Written as DNA, the CDR3 is TGCAGTGCTTATCCTTCCTCCGGGACAGGGGTGGGTGAGCAGTACTTC.

This chain links TRBV4-1 with TRBJ2-1, with 9 bases that match TRBD2. V gave up 1 base and J gave up 7 bases; unmatched junction bases: 8. Looked up from germline, CDR1 is MGHRA and CDR2 is YSYEKL. CDR3 length: 16 amino acids. The CDR3 region is CASSQGGGGARNEQFF. The DNA of the CDR3 is TGCGCCAGCAGCCAAGGTGGCGGGGGGGCGAGGAATGAGCAGTTCTTC.